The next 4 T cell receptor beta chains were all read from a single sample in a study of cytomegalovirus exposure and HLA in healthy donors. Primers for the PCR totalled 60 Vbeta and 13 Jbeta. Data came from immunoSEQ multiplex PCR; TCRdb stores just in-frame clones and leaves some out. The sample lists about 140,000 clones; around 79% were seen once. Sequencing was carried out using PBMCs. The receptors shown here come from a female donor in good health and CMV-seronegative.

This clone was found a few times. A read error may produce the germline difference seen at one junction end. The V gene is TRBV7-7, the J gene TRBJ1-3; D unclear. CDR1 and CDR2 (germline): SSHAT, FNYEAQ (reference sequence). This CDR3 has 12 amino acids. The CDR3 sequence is CASSDTGNTIYF. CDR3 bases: TGTGCTAGCAGCGACACTGGAAACACCATATATTTT.

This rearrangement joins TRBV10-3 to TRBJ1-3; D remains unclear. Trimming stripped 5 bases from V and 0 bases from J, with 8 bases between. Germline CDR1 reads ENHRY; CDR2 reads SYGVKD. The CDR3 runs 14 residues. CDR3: CAISTENSGNTIYF. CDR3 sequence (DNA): TGTGCCATCAGTACAGAAAACTCTGGAAACACCATATATTTT.

The CDR3 loop is CASSQSFGQAYSPLHF. The CDR3 DNA is TGCGCCAGCAGCCAGAGCTTCGGACAGGCCTATTCACCCCTCCACTTT. The rearrangement links TRBV4-1 to TRBJ1-6, with 7 positions matching TRBD1. J lost 8 bases, V lost 3 bases, and 10 bases had no gene match. This CDR3 contains 16 residues. Germline CDR1 reads MGHRA; CDR2 reads YSYEKL.

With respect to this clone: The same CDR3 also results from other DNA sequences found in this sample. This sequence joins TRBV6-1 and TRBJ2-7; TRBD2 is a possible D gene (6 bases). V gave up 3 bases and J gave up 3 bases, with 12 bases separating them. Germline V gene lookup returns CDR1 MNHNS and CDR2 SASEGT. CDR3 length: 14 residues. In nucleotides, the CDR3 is TGTGCCAGCAGTGAGGGGGGTACGAACTACGAGCAGTACTTC. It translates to CASSEGGTNYEQYF.